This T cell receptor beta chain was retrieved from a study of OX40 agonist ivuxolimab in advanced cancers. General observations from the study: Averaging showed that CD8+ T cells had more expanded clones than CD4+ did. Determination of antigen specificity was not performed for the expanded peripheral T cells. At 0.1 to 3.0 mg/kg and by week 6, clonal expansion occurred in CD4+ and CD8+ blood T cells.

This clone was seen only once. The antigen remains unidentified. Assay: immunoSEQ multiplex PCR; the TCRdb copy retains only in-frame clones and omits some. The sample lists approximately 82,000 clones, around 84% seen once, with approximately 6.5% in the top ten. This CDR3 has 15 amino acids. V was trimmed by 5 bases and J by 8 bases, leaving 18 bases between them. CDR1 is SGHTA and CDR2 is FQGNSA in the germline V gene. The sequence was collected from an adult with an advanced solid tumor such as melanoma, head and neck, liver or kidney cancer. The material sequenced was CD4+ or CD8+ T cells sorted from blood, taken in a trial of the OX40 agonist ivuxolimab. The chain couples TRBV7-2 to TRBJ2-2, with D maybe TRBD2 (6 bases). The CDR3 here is CASSPGAPAQGELFF. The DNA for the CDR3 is TGTGCCAGCAGCCCGGGAGCCCCAGCCCAAGGGGAGCTGTTTTTT.